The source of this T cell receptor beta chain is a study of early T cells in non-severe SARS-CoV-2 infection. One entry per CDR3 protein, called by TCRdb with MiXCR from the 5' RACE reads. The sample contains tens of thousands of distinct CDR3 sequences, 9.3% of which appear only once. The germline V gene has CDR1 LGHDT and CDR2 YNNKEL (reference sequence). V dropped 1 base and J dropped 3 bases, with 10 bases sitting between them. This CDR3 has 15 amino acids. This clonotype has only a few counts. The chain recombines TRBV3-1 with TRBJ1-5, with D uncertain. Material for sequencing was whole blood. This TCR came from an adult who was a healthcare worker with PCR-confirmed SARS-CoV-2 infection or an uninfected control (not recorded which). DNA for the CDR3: TGTGCCAGCAGCCAAGGGGGAATACCCAATCAGCCCCAGCATTTT. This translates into CASSQGGIPNQPQHF.